The 17 T cell receptor beta chains below all came from one sample that was sequenced in a study of human T cells and chemical hapten exposure. As for time point: patch test 1, 2 weeks after DPC sensitization. Treatment given: therapeutic diphenylcyclopropenone sensitization with weekly scalp DPC. TCRdb used MiXCR to reprocess the RACE reads, holding one entry per CDR3 protein. The repertoire includes about 120,000 distinct CDR3 sequences, roughly 13% of them detected once, and roughly 0.92% sits in the top ten. Specimen: whole blood, collected in connection with sensitization to the hapten diphenylcyclopropenone (DPC). The source of these receptors is a man between 18 and 29 years old with alopecia areata. Some clones in this sample may be carry-over from other donors' samples.

This rearrangement joins TRBV13 to TRBJ1-1; D remains unclear. With 1 base removed from V and 0 bases from J, the gap between germline ends came to 9 bases. The CDR3 spans 15 residues. CDR1 is PRHDT and CDR2 is FYEKMQ in the germline V gene (reference sequence). The CDR3 sequence: CASSLAKKMNTEAFF. DNA of the CDR3: TGTGCCAGCAGCTTAGCCAAAAAAATGAACACTGAAGCTTTCTTT.

This clonotype came up a few times. The rearrangement joins TRBV5-4 to TRBJ2-7; D is unclear. Germline assignment: CDR1 SGHNT and CDR2 YYREEE (reference sequence). The CDR3 runs to 15 residues. V lost 1 base to trimming and J lost 3 bases, with 14 bases between them. This CDR3 is CASSLWGNPLYEQYV. The CDR3 DNA follows: TGTGCCAGCAGCTTGTGGGGAAACCCCCTCTACGAGCAGTACGTC.

This clonotype showed up just a few times. V is TRBV12-3 or TRBV12-4 and J is TRBJ1-1; perhaps TRBD1 as D (5 bases). The V gene lost 5 bases and the J gene lost 5 bases, with 12 bases spanning the gap. The length of the CDR3 is 13 residues. This CDR3 is CASSLTGTTEAFF. The CDR3 DNA reads as TGTGCCAGCAGTCTCACAGGTACTACTGAAGCTTTCTTT.

The CDR3 region is CASSYSRHIQETQYF. The CDR3 coding sequence is TGTGCCAGCAGTTACTCGAGGCATATCCAAGAGACCCAGTACTTC. The V call is TRBV6-6, the J call TRBJ2-5, with no clear D. This CDR3 is 15 amino acids long. V lost 0 bases and J lost 1, with 9 bases in between. Germline V gene lookup returns CDR1 MNHNY and CDR2 SVGAGI (reference sequence).

The chain employs TRBV4-2 and TRBJ2-2; 11 bases are shared with TRBD2. The V and J ends lost 0 bases and 8 bases, in that order; junction bases with no gene match: 8. Per the germline V gene, CDR1 is LGHNA and CDR2 is YNFKEQ. The CDR3 spans 17 residues. In DNA form, the CDR3 reads TGTGCCAGCAGCCAAGATCGGCTAGCGGGGGGTGGTGGGGAGCTGTTTTTT. Amino acid sequence: CASSQDRLAGGGGELFF.

This chain joins TRBV12-3 or TRBV12-4 and TRBJ2-1; D gene ambiguous. This CDR3 is built from 15 residues. V shed 5 bases and J shed 0 bases, with 11 bases lying between them. CDR3 in amino acids: CASSPRPLSYNEQFF. DNA for the CDR3: TGTGCCAGCAGTCCACGCCCCCTCTCCTACAATGAGCAGTTCTTC.

The table lists this clonotype with a few counts. The germline gene is not matched at one end of the junction; a read error may be the cause. The chain recombines TRBV7-6 with TRBJ1-6; D possibly corresponds to TRBD1 (5 bases). Germline V gene data show CDR1 as SGHVS and CDR2 as FNYEAQ. This CDR3 comprises 15 residues. CDR3 sequence reads: CASSLAGHFNSPLHF. In DNA, the CDR3 is TGTGCCAGCAGCCTAGCAGGACATTTTAATTCACCCCTCCACTTT.

DNA of the CDR3: TGTGCCAGCAGCTTATCCGGTACGGGACCCAATGAAAAACTGTTTTTT. Amino acids: CASSLSGTGPNEKLFF. The V and J genes are TRBV7-6 and TRBJ1-4; the D gene is possibly TRBD1 (5 bases). Trimming removed 2 bases from V and 5 bases from J, with 15 bases in between. Germline values: CDR1 SGHVS, CDR2 FNYEAQ. CDR3 length equals 16 residues.

This clonotype has a handful of counts. The CDR3 loop reads CASSSPGLLKYEQYF. The CDR3 DNA sequence: TGTGCCAGCAGCTCCCCGGGCCTTCTTAAGTACGAGCAGTACTTC. The V and J genes are TRBV7-9 and TRBJ2-7; D not resolved. Deletions cut 4 bases from V and 4 bases from J, with 17 bases between. This CDR3 is built from 15 residues. From germline, CDR1 is SEHNR and CDR2 FQNEAQ (reference sequence).

This clonotype has only a few counts. This sequence joins TRBV6-1 and TRBJ1-2; D gene ambiguous. There are 14 residues in the CDR3. V dropped 5 bases and J dropped 4 bases, with 14 bases sitting between them. Germline V gene lookup returns CDR1 MNHNS and CDR2 SASEGT. CDR3 coding DNA: TGTGCCAGCAGTACCCGCGCGGCAGGCTATGGCTACACCTTC. Translation gives CASSTRAAGYGYTF.

V is TRBV20-1 and J is TRBJ1-5; 10 nucleotides match TRBD1. Trimming removed 6 bases from V and 6 bases from J; junction bases left unmatched: 2. The CDR3 sequence is 12 residues long. Germline loops: CDR1 DFQATT, CDR2 SNEGSKA (reference sequence). The DNA of the CDR3 is TGCAGTGCCGGACAGGGGGGTCAGCCCCAGCATTTT. Protein: CSAGQGGQPQHF.

There are a few counts of this clonotype. J is TRBJ1-4 and V is TRBV18; D possibly corresponds to TRBD1 (5 bases). The CDR3 contains 14 residues. The germline V gene has CDR1 KGHSH and CDR2 LQKENI. V was cut by 3 bases and J by 4 bases, with 9 bases left in between. As DNA, the CDR3 is TGTGCCAGCTCACCGGGACCGAATAATGAAAAACTGTTTTTT. Amino acids: CASSPGPNNEKLFF.

This clonotype was seen more than once but under ten times. The germline gene is not matched at one end of the junction; a read error may be the cause. The J gene is TRBJ2-7, the V gene TRBV7-2, with D possibly matching TRBD2 (5 bases). The CDR3 contains 14 residues. CDR1 SGHTA and CDR2 FQGNSA come from the germline V gene. CDR3 in amino acids: CAGSSLEGTHEQYF. Written as DNA, the CDR3 is TGTGCCGGCAGCAGCTTAGAGGGTACCCACGAGCAGTACTTC.

The V and J genes are TRBV5-1 and TRBJ2-3; the D gene is possibly TRBD1 (5 bases). The germline V and J ends were trimmed by 5 bases and 0 bases, with 10 bases remaining between them. The CDR3 contains 14 residues. Germline lookup yields CDR1 SGHRS and CDR2 YFSETQ. The CDR3 nucleotides read TGCGCCAGCAGAAGGGGAACTAGCACAGATACGCAGTATTTT. It is translated as CASRRGTSTDTQYF. The full variable domain, in which reference TRBV5-1 and TRBJ2-3 provide the parts outside the CDR3, is KAGVTQTPRYLIKTRGQQVTLSCSPISGHRSVSWYQQTPGQGLQFLFEYFSETQRNKGNFPGRFSGRQFSNSRSEMNVSTLELGDSALYLCASRRGTSTDTQYFGPGTRLTVL.

V and J are TRBV19 and TRBJ2-5; D call uncertain. The CDR3 is made up of 16 amino acids. The V end was cut by 4 bases, the J end by 0 bases, with 15 bases between. Germline values: CDR1 LNHDA, CDR2 SQIVND (reference sequence). The DNA of the CDR3 is TGTGCCAGTAGTAAAACTCCGGACGGCTACCAAGAGACCCAGTACTTC. Translation gives CASSKTPDGYQETQYF.

Here the CDR3 DNA reads TGTGCCAGCAGTTGGACAGCTAATTCACCCCTCCACTTT. Its protein product is CASSWTANSPLHF. V gene TRBV12-3 or TRBV12-4 combines with J gene TRBJ1-6, with a weak D call TRBD1 (6 bases). The CDR3 contains 13 residues. V lost 4 bases, J lost 6 bases, and 7 bases lay in between.

There are a few counts of this clonotype. V usage is TRBV2 and J usage is TRBJ1-2; D might be TRBD1 (6 bases). V was pared by 7 bases and J by 4 bases, with 16 bases between. The CDR3 loop spans 14 amino acids. The germline CDR1 and CDR2 sequences are SNHLY and FYNNEI. Written as DNA, the CDR3 is TGTGCCAGCACCACCGAGACAGGAATCTATGGCTACACCTTC. Translating it yields CASTTETGIYGYTF.